This T cell receptor (beta chain) was obtained from a study of beta chain features in type 1 diabetes. The germline gives CDR1 SGDLS, CDR2 YYNGEE. With V trimmed by 2 bases and J by 6 bases, 5 bases remained unmatched. CDR3 length: 14 amino acids. Study-wide results and limits: Across patients, naive, central memory and Treg TCRB repertoires exhibited apparently greater similarity than was observed across healthy donors. A moderate, significant TCRB CDR3 shortening appeared in type 1 diabetes across four CD4+ subsets.

Sequenced material consisted of expressed TCRB transcripts (all of the isolated RNA was reverse transcribed). Assay used: immunoSEQ multiplex PCR; TCRdb lists only in-frame clones, some missing. Counted here are fewer than 300,000 clones, about 20% occurring once; the ten biggest clones make up less than 0.03%. This clone occurred a few times. What it recognizes is unknown. The sample was naive CD4+ T cells from blood. The gene calls are TRBV9 and TRBJ2-1; 7 nucleotides agree with TRBD2. The clonotype comes from a woman aged 40 to 49 with type 1 diabetes. This CDR3 reads CASSVTSSINEQFF. The CDR3 region has the DNA TGTGCCAGCAGCGTGACTAGCTCTATCAATGAGCAGTTCTTC. The full variable domain, completed using reference TRBV9 and TRBJ2-1, is DSGVTQTPKHLITATGQRVTLRCSPRSGDLSVYWYQQSLDQGLQFLIQYYNGEERAKGNILERFSAQQFPDLHSELNLSSLELGDSALYFCASSVTSSINEQFFGPGTRLTVL.